This T cell receptor beta chain is from a study of control samples from healthy donors and cancer patients. Clones were read by immunoSEQ multiplex PCR, and TCRdb kept only the in-frame ones, dropping some. This sample yields about 61,000 clones, of which 90% are seen a single time; less than 7% belongs to the top ten. Germline values: CDR1 MNHEY, CDR2 SMNVEV (reference sequence). The CDR3 extends over 15 amino acids. V lost 4 bases and J lost 10; bases outside the gene matches: 8. The sample comprised PBMCs. The clonotype originates from a man aged 55 to 70 with colorectal cancer. V gene TRBV27 combines with J gene TRBJ1-6; 9 bases map to TRBD1. The CDR3 region is CASSSIGQGNSPLHF. The CDR3 DNA follows: TGTGCCAGCAGTTCGATCGGACAGGGGAACTCACCCCTCCACTTT.